A selection of T cell receptor beta chains follows, all from one sample in a study of T cells in Graves' hyperthyroidism and ophthalmopathy. Via MiXCR, TCRdb re-called the multiplex PCR reads, giving one row per CDR3 protein. Here the sample spans about 560,000 distinct CDR3 sequences, approximately 44% being singletons. The sample was peripheral blood or thyroid tissue (not recorded which). These receptors were obtained from a woman younger than 30 with Graves' hyperthyroidism. The CDR3 runs from the conserved cysteine through the conserved F or W. Fields, in order: J gene, clone size, D gene, V gene, CDR3 protein, CDR3 DNA. A D gene is named only where the DNA matches it firmly. A clone size is listed for some rows: how often the clone was seen (once, few, many), or a class if it is expanded.

TRBJ1-2,NA,NA,TRBV25-1,CASSEYGALEAGYTF,TGTGCCAGCAGTGAATACGGTGCCCTGGAGGCTGGCTACACCTTC
TRBJ2-5,NA,TRBD2,TRBV20-1,CSARKGLVVETQYF,TGCAGTGCTAGAAAGGGACTAGTTGTGGAGACCCAGTACTTC
TRBJ1-1,NA,TRBD1,TRBV2,CASRLGQGTVNTEAFF,TGTGCCAGCAGACTGGGGCAGGGGACAGTAAACACTGAAGCTTTCTTT
TRBJ1-2,NA,TRBD1,TRBV29-1,CSVVPQGDYGYTF,TGCAGCGTTGTTCCGCAGGGGGACTATGGCTACACCTTC
TRBJ1-1,many,NA,TRBV7-2,CASSLKAAENTEAFF,TGTGCCAGCAGCCTCAAAGCAGCAGAGAACACTGAAGCTTTCTTT
TRBJ2-5,many,NA,TRBV7-2,CASTREGVPETQYF,TGTGCCAGCACCAGGGAGGGGGTCCCAGAGACCCAGTACTTC
TRBJ2-7,NA,NA,TRBV20-1,CSGRRLMTVDTYEQHF,TGCAGTGGTCGAAGATTGATGACGGTCGATACCTACGAGCAGCACTTC
TRBJ1-3,NA,TRBD1,TRBV11-1,CASSSSTGDYSGNTIYF,TGTGCCAGCAGTTCCTCGACAGGGGACTACTCTGGAAACACCATATATTTT
TRBJ2-7,NA,NA,TRBV20-1,CSARGQSTYEQYF,TGCAGTGCTAGAGGGCAGTCAACCTACGAGCAGTACTTC
TRBJ1-2,NA,NA,TRBV6-4,CASSDSSSGYGYTF,TGTGCCAGCAGTGACTCGAGTTCCGGATATGGCTACACCTTC
TRBJ1-2,many,NA,TRBV6-5,CASSEGRINYGYTF,TGTGCCAGCAGTGAGGGGCGAATTAACTATGGCTACACCTTC
TRBJ2-7,NA,NA,TRBV7-2,CASSLMGGGPYEQYF,TGTGCCAGCAGCCTGATGGGAGGAGGGCCCTACGAGCAGTACTTC
TRBJ1-1,NA,NA,TRBV10-2,CASSVGRGGSPNTEAFF,TGCGCCAGCAGTGTCGGAAGGGGTGGGTCGCCGAACACTGAAGCTTTCTTT
TRBJ1-2,NA,NA,TRBV15,CATSREVGASRNGYTF,TGTGCCACCAGCAGAGAAGTAGGGGCTAGTCGGAATGGCTACACCTTC
TRBJ1-1,NA,NA,TRBV11-2,CASSFSGWDTEAFF,TGTGCCAGCAGTTTTAGTGGGTGGGACACTGAAGCTTTCTTT
TRBJ1-5,NA,TRBD1,TRBV12-5,CASGTGVGGQPQHF,TGTGCTAGTGGCACAGGGGTCGGGGGTCAGCCCCAGCATTTT
TRBJ2-7,once,NA,TRBV7-9,CASSQNDGLEQYF,TGCGCCAGCAGCCAAAACGACGGGCTCGAGCAGTACTTC
TRBJ2-5,few,NA,TRBV2,CASRPLVETQYF,TGTGCCAGCAGACCTTTGGTGGAGACCCAGTACTTC
TRBJ2-5,NA,NA,TRBV9,CASSFIPAGRQETQYF,TGTGCCAGCAGCTTCATACCGGCAGGGAGACAAGAGACCCAGTACTTC
TRBJ1-2,many,TRBD1,TRBV29-1,CSVVGTANYGYTF,TGCAGCGTTGTTGGGACAGCGAACTATGGCTACACCTTC
TRBJ1-5,few,NA,TRBV2,CASSEALGVGPQHF,TGTGCCAGCAGTGAAGCGCTTGGGGTTGGGCCCCAGCATTTT
TRBJ1-1,NA,NA,TRBV12-3/TRBV12-4,CASSLLVYTEAFF,TGTGCCAGCAGCCTATTGGTCTACACTGAAGCTTTCTTT
TRBJ1-1,NA,TRBD1,TRBV10-3,CAIRSNRGLAEAFF,TGTGCCATCAGATCCAACAGGGGGCTCGCTGAAGCTTTCTTT
TRBJ1-2,NA,NA,TRBV10-3,CAISEASGGYGYTF,TGTGCCATCAGTGAGGCTTCGGGTGGCTATGGCTACACCTTC
TRBJ1-4,many,NA,TRBV20-1,CSVPGRVKGLFF,TGCAGTGTCCCAGGCAGGGTGAAGGGACTGTTTTTT
TRBJ2-5,NA,NA,TRBV5-1,CASSLGGGGRETQYF,TGCGCCAGCAGCTTGGGTGGCGGAGGCCGGGAGACCCAGTACTTC
TRBJ2-7,NA,NA,TRBV7-9,CASSNPTGLYPYEQCF,TGTGCCAGCAGCAACCCGACAGGACTCTATCCCTACGAGCAGTGCTTC
TRBJ2-5,NA,TRBD2,TRBV5-8,CASSIEGTSGKETQYF,TGTGCCAGCAGCATCGAGGGGACTAGCGGGAAAGAGACCCAGTACTTC
TRBJ2-7,NA,TRBD1,TRBV13,CASSVRDRGEEQYF,TGTGCCAGCAGCGTCCGGGACAGAGGGGAAGAGCAGTACTTC
TRBJ2-7,NA,NA,TRBV10-3,CASIPRYGDHGYF,TGTGCCAGCATCCCACGGTACGGGGACCATGGGTACTTC
TRBJ2-5,few,TRBD2,TRBV2,CASTLGLANQETQYF,TGTGCCAGCACCCTGGGACTAGCAAACCAAGAGACCCAGTACTTC
TRBJ2-7,NA,NA,TRBV7-2,CASSADSPFGYEQYF,TGTGCCAGCAGCGCTGACAGTCCCTTTGGCTACGAGCAGTACTTC